The sequence of this TCR beta chain was determined in a study of regulatory T cells in long-lasting Graves disease. This clonotype was counted at least ten times. The target antigen is unknown. The V end was cut by 6 bases, the J end by 8 bases, with 8 bases between. Germline CDR1 is SNHLY and CDR2 is FYNNEI. The CDR3 has 11 amino acids. According to the study, TCR beta libraries were built with iRepertoire HTBI primers and CDR3-region Arm-PCR. TCRdb analysed the multiplex PCR reads with MiXCR anew, one entry per CDR3 protein. The sample includes over 400,000 distinct CDR3 sequences, 14% seen only once; the top ten take roughly 18%. Described time point: newly diagnosed GD, antithyroid drugs for less than 3 months. TCR sequences were obtained from RNA taken from PBMCs. EDTA tubes received approximately 9.8 milliliters of drawn peripheral blood. Study outcomes and limitations: Persistent disease was associated with favored TRBV28 usage and with favored use of TRBJ1-2 and TRBJ2-5. Relative to newly diagnosed Graves' patients, persistent ones had lower TCR diversity.

These data were likewise used in another study, on T cells in Graves' hyperthyroidism and ophthalmopathy. That report adds: Diagnoses were made from clinical symptoms, serum measures (thyroxine and TRAb), thyroid ultrasound and orbital computed tomography.

Sequences were derived from peripheral blood mononuclear cells (PBMCs), sampled at new diagnosis, from a patient treated with antithyroid drugs. The receptor comes from a woman between 45 and 60 years old with Graves disease. The rearrangement uses TRBV2 and TRBJ2-1; D is undetermined. CDR3: CASSAEDEQFF. The CDR3 region has the DNA TGTGCCAGCAGCGCCGAAGATGAGCAGTTCTTC.